One and the same sample provided the 28 T cell receptor beta chains below, sequenced in a study of radiation and T cells in renal cell carcinoma. Generated by immunoSEQ multiplex PCR, the TCRdb table keeps only in-frame clones and is missing some. The sample includes about 130,000 clones, 88% of them seen just once. Documented time point: blood 2 weeks post-SBRT. The treatment here: 15 Gy SBRT to primary tumor, nephrectomy 4 weeks later. Source: blood, taken from a patient whose treatment included radiotherapy and nephrectomy. The receptors derive from a woman aged 65 to 85 with renal cell carcinoma.

This chain links TRBV7-8 with TRBJ2-7; D might be TRBD2 (7 bases). V lost 1 base to trimming and J lost 7 bases, with 17 bases between them. CDR1 is SGHVS and CDR2 is FQNEAQ in the germline V gene. The CDR3 totals 15 residues. The CDR3 DNA is TGTGCCAGCAGCTTAGGAGGTGGGGGGGCCGGAGAGCAGTACTTC. This codes for CASSLGGGGAGEQYF.

The genes are TRBV19 and TRBJ1-1; TRBD1 might be the D (5 bases). CDR3 length equals 14 residues. CDR1 and CDR2 (germline): LNHDA, SQIVND (reference sequence). V was pared by 5 bases and J by 4 bases, with 14 bases between. CDR3 sequence (DNA): TGTGCCAGTAGTGCCAAGCGAGGGGCCACTGAAGCTTTCTTT. It encodes CASSAKRGATEAFF.

This chain uses TRBV4-3 with TRBJ2-5, with 9 bases that match TRBD2. The CDR3 contains 15 residues. Per germline, CDR1 LGHNA and CDR2 YSLEER. Trimming cost V 0 bases and J 4 bases; bases outside gene matches: 3. The chain's CDR3 is CASSQEAGGGETQYF. CDR3 DNA sequence: TGCGCCAGCAGCCAAGAAGCGGGGGGTGGAGAGACCCAGTACTTC.

The chain recombines TRBV19 with TRBJ2-6; D might be TRBD2 (6 bases). Germline values: CDR1 LNHDA, CDR2 SQIVND (reference sequence). Trimming stripped 3 bases from V and 0 bases from J, with 15 bases between. The CDR3 is 18 residues long. For the CDR3, the DNA is TGTGCCAGTAGTATTGGAGGGAGTTCTTTCTCTGGGGCCAACGTCCTGACTTTC. Protein sequence: CASSIGGSSFSGANVLTF.

The chain couples TRBV9 to TRBJ1-2; TRBD1 aligns across 8 bases. V lost 4 bases, J lost 0 bases, and 2 bases stayed unmatched. CDR1 is SGDLS and CDR2 is YYNGEE in the germline V gene. CDR3 size: 14 residues. The CDR3 DNA sequence: TGTGCCAGCAGCCCGGGACAGGCTAACTATGGCTACACCTTC. The encoded protein is CASSPGQANYGYTF.

The rearrangement links TRBV9 to TRBJ2-2; 9 bases are shared with TRBD2. V lost 0 bases, J lost 2 bases, and 2 bases stayed unmatched. Looked up from germline, CDR1 is SGDLS and CDR2 is YYNGEE. The CDR3 is 16 residues long. CDR3 nucleotide sequence: TGTGCCAGCAGCGTAGGGGGACTAGCCAACACCGGGGAGCTGTTTTTT. Translated, it gives CASSVGGLANTGELFF.

CDR3 in DNA: TGTGCCAGCAGCCTCGGGGGGGATGGGACAGATACGCAGTATTTT. Protein: CASSLGGDGTDTQYF. The rearrangement joins TRBV9 to TRBJ2-3; TRBD2 agrees at 8 bases. The CDR3 is 15 residues long. The V gene end was trimmed by 4 bases and the J gene end by 3 bases; junction bases not matched to a gene: 7. CDR1 is SGDLS and CDR2 is YYNGEE in the germline V gene.

The J gene is TRBJ1-5, the V gene TRBV5-8, with D maybe TRBD1 (6 bases). V lost 4 bases and J lost 6, with 14 bases in between. The CDR3 is 14 amino acids. Germline V gene sequence: CDR1 SGHTS, CDR2 YDEGEE. CDR3 sequence: CASSPGAGAQPQHF. In nucleotides, the CDR3 is TGTGCCAGCAGCCCTGGGGCGGGGGCTCAGCCCCAGCATTTT.

CDR3 DNA: TGTGCCAGCAGTTTTAGGCAGTCCCTAGCCAAAAACATTCAGTACTTC. Translation: CASSFRQSLAKNIQYF. The chain uses TRBV28 and TRBJ2-4; D uncertain. Germline CDR1 and CDR2: MDHEN and SYDVKM. The CDR3 loop spans 16 amino acids. V was trimmed by 3 bases and J by 0 bases, leaving 12 bases between them.

J is TRBJ2-7 and V is TRBV6-5; 9 bases are a match to TRBD2. Per germline, CDR1 MNHEY and CDR2 SVGAGI. The junction had 7 bases not matched to a gene; V was cut back by 0 bases and J by 4 bases. CDR3 length: 16 amino acids. CDR3 sequence reads: CASSYSSAGGRYEQYF. The DNA for the CDR3 is TGTGCCAGCAGTTACTCTTCCGCGGGGGGGAGGTACGAGCAGTACTTC.

This chain links TRBV2 with TRBJ1-2, with D perhaps matching TRBD1 (6 bases). There are 15 residues in the CDR3. CDR1 is SNHLY and CDR2 is FYNNEI in the germline V gene. V was cut by 8 bases and J by 5 bases, with 21 bases left in between. The CDR3 DNA is TGTGCCAGCGGGGAGAGGACGGGGGGCAGTTATGGCTACACCTTC. Its protein product is CASGERTGGSYGYTF. Using reference TRBV2 and TRBJ1-2 for the parts outside the CDR3, the full variable domain is EPEVTQTPSHQVTQMGQEVILRCVPISNHLYFYWYRQILGQKVEFLVSFYNNEISEKSEIFDDQFSVERPDGSNFTLKIRSTKLEDSAMYFCASGERTGGSYGYTFGSGTRLTVV.

This chain joins TRBV28 and TRBJ1-5, with D perhaps TRBD1 (5 bases). CDR1 MDHEN and CDR2 SYDVKM come from the germline V gene. This CDR3 has 16 amino acids. The V and J ends lost 5 bases and 1 base respectively, with 15 bases between them. In DNA, the CDR3 is TGTGCCAGCAGTAATCCCCAGGGCTGGAGCAATCAGCCCCAGCATTTT. Its protein is CASSNPQGWSNQPQHF.

The V call is TRBV19, the J call TRBJ2-7; 8 bases are shared with TRBD1. Per the germline V gene, CDR1 is LNHDA and CDR2 is SQIVND (reference sequence). The CDR3 length is 16 residues. With 6 bases clipped from V and 2 bases from J, the junction kept 12 bases outside the gene matches. The CDR3 DNA follows: TGTGCCAGTAGCTCCCGAGGGGGGACAGGCCCCTACGAGCAGTACTTC. It specifies CASSSRGGTGPYEQYF.

This clone was found a few times. The CDR3 sequence: CASRPNRNSPLHF. The CDR3 DNA sequence: TGTGCCAGCAGACCCAATAGGAATTCACCCCTCCACTTT. This rearrangement joins TRBV6-5 to TRBJ1-6; D unclear. Trimming removed 6 bases at V and 7 bases at J, with 10 bases between. Germline loops: CDR1 MNHEY, CDR2 SVGAGI. This CDR3 spans 13 amino acids.

The chain has TRBV7-3 and TRBJ2-6; D is unclear. The CDR3 has 14 amino acids. The germline V and J ends were trimmed by 1 base and 2 bases, with 3 bases remaining between them. Germline CDR1 SGHTA, CDR2 FQGTGA. The CDR3 spells CASSLRAGANVLTF. Written as DNA, the CDR3 is TGTGCCAGCAGCTTAAGGGCTGGGGCCAACGTCCTGACTTTC.

This clone was detected once. This chain uses TRBV19 with TRBJ2-1, with 10 nucleotides matching TRBD2. Trimming removed 1 base from V and 4 bases from J; junction bases left unmatched: 10. Germline CDR1 reads LNHDA; CDR2 reads SQIVND (reference sequence). The CDR3 sequence is 18 residues long. CDR3 in DNA: TGTGCCAGTAGTATAGGGGCTAGCGGGGGCCCTATTTACAATGAGCAGTTCTTC. It translates to CASSIGASGGPIYNEQFF.

The chain combines TRBV9 with TRBJ1-2; D uncertain. This CDR3 contains 15 residues. The ends were cut back, 0 bases at V and 2 bases at J, with 11 bases in the middle. The germline V gene has CDR1 SGDLS and CDR2 YYNGEE. The CDR3 spells CASSVGGQENYGYTF. The CDR3 DNA sequence: TGTGCCAGCAGCGTAGGCGGGCAGGAAAACTATGGCTACACCTTC. Full variable domain (outside the CDR3, taken from reference TRBV9 and TRBJ1-2): DSGVTQTPKHLITATGQRVTLRCSPRSGDLSVYWYQQSLDQGLQFLIQYYNGEERAKGNILERFSAQQFPDLHSELNLSSLELGDSALYFCASSVGGQENYGYTFGSGTRLTVV.

The chain employs TRBV20-1 and TRBJ2-1, with 7 nucleotides matching TRBD1. V was pared by 5 bases and J by 7 bases, with 2 bases of the junction left unmatched. Germline assignment: CDR1 DFQATT and CDR2 SNEGSKA (reference sequence). This CDR3 has 11 amino acids. The CDR3 spells CSAATGNEQFF. The CDR3 nucleotides are TGCAGTGCTGCGACAGGGAATGAGCAGTTCTTC.

The chain uses TRBV19 and TRBJ2-5, with a possible D match to TRBD1 (5 bases). The V end was cut by 1 base, the J end by 5 bases, with 11 bases between. Germline V gives CDR1 LNHDA, CDR2 SQIVND (reference sequence). The length of the CDR3 is 14 residues. The CDR3 sequence is CASSIVGQGETQYF. In DNA form, the CDR3 reads TGTGCCAGTAGTATAGTCGGTCAGGGTGAGACCCAGTACTTC.

The chain couples TRBV10-3 to TRBJ2-2; TRBD1 matches at 12 bases. The CDR3 is 18 residues long. The V segment lost 3 bases and the J segment 6 bases; nucleotides outside the gene matches: 11. Germline-derived CDR1 and CDR2 are ENHRY and SYGVKD. As DNA, the CDR3 is TGTGCCATCAGTGAAATGGGGACAGGGGGCAGGTCCGCCGGGGAGCTGTTTTTT. Its protein is CAISEMGTGGRSAGELFF.

The chain is built from TRBV19 and TRBJ1-1; 8 bases map to TRBD1. The CDR3 runs 15 residues. The J segment lost 6 bases and the V segment lost 5 bases, leaving 11 bases of the junction unmatched. Germline assignment: CDR1 LNHDA and CDR2 SQIVND (reference sequence). CDR3 in amino acids: CASSLPRQGSSEAFF. The CDR3 DNA is TGTGCCAGTAGTCTCCCTAGACAGGGGTCCTCTGAAGCTTTCTTT.

This clone was counted once. The chain employs TRBV5-1 and TRBJ1-3; TRBD1 might be the D (6 bases). The V gene lost 0 bases and the J gene lost 4 bases, with 8 bases spanning the gap. Looked up from germline, CDR1 is SGHRS and CDR2 is YFSETQ. The CDR3 loop spans 14 amino acids. DNA for the CDR3: TGCGCCAGCAGCTTGGCGGGGGGCGGAAACACCATATATTTT. Its translation: CASSLAGGGNTIYF.

The chain couples TRBV29-1 to TRBJ2-2; D perhaps matches TRBD1 (5 bases). Germline V gene lookup returns CDR1 SQVTM and CDR2 ANQGSEA. The CDR3 spans 13 residues. V lost 4 bases and J lost 3, with 9 bases in between. The CDR3 sequence is CSVAGLDTGELFF. CDR3 DNA: TGCAGCGTTGCAGGGTTGGACACCGGGGAGCTGTTTTTT.

A single count supports this clone. The genes are TRBV2 and TRBJ1-2; D gene uncertain. Germline V gene lookup returns CDR1 SNHLY and CDR2 FYNNEI. Trimming cost V 5 bases and J 4 bases, with 11 bases left between them. The CDR3 covers 13 residues. The CDR3 is CASSLTTGYGYTF. Written as DNA, the CDR3 is TGTGCCAGCAGTTTGACCACCGGCTATGGCTACACCTTC. Variable domain in full (rest from reference TRBV2 and TRBJ1-2): EPEVTQTPSHQVTQMGQEVILRCVPISNHLYFYWYRQILGQKVEFLVSFYNNEISEKSEIFDDQFSVERPDGSNFTLKIRSTKLEDSAMYFCASSLTTGYGYTFGSGTRLTVV.

CDR3 in amino acids: CSVDPGNRVTTEAFF. The CDR3 DNA follows: TGCAGCGTTGATCCGGGCAACAGGGTAACAACTGAAGCTTTCTTT. The chain joins TRBV29-1 to TRBJ1-1; D is perhaps TRBD1 (6 bases). V dropped 3 bases and J dropped 5 bases, with 19 bases sitting between them. The V gene's germline CDR1 is SQVTM and CDR2 ANQGSEA. This CDR3 contains 15 residues.

The rearrangement links TRBV2 to TRBJ1-4; 7 nucleotides line up with TRBD1. The CDR3 extends over 14 amino acids. V trimming: 6 bases; J trimming: 8 bases; junction bases outside the gene matches: 9. The germline V gene has CDR1 SNHLY and CDR2 FYNNEI. The CDR3 reads CASSTGAGGEKLFF. CDR3 in DNA: TGTGCCAGCAGCACAGGGGCGGGGGGCGAAAAACTGTTTTTT.

The CDR3: CASRLAKEDRGIDTQYF. The CDR3 nucleotides read TGTGCAAGTCGCTTAGCAAAAGAGGACAGGGGTATAGATACGCAGTATTTT. The V and J genes are TRBV12-2 and TRBJ2-3; the table names TRBD1, a call not compared with the DNA. TRBV12-2 is reported as a pseudogene. The CDR3 runs to 17 residues.

This chain uses TRBV19 with TRBJ2-1; 8 positions agree with TRBD1. Germline-derived CDR1 and CDR2 are LNHDA and SQIVND (reference sequence). The CDR3 totals 15 residues. V was clipped by 9 bases and J by 3 bases; unmatched bases: 10. The DNA of the CDR3 is TGTGCCAGCAATAACAGGGGGGCTAACTACAATGAGCAGTTCTTC. This gives the protein CASNNRGANYNEQFF.